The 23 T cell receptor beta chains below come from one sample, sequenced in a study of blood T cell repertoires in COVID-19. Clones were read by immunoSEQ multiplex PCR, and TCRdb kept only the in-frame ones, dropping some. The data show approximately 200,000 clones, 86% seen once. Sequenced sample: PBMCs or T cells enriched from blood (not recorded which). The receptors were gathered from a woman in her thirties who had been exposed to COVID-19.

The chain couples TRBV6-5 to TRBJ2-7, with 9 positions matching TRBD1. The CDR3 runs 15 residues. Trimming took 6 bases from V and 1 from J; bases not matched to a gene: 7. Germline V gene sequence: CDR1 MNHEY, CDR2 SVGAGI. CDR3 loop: CASRVTGGSSYEQYF. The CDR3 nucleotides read TGTGCCAGCAGGGTGACAGGGGGGTCGTCCTACGAGCAGTACTTC.

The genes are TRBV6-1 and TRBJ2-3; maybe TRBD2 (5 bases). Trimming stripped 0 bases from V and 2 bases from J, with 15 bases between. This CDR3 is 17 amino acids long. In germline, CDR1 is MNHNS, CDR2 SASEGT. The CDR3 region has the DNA TGTGCCAGCAGTGAAGCGAGGCTAGCTTCTGTCACAGATACGCAGTATTTT. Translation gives CASSEARLASVTDTQYF.

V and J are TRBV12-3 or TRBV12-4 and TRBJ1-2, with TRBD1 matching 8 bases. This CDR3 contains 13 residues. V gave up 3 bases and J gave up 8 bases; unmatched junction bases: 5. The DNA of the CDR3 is TGTGCCAGCAGTTTGGACAGGGTGGCGGGCTACACCTTC. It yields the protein CASSLDRVAGYTF.

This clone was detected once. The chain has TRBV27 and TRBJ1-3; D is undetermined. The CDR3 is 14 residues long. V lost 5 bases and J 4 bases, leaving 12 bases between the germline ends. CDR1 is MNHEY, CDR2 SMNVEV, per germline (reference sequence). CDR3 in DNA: TGTGCCAGCAGTACCTGGGGAGGGGGAAACACCATATATTTT. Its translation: CASSTWGGGNTIYF.

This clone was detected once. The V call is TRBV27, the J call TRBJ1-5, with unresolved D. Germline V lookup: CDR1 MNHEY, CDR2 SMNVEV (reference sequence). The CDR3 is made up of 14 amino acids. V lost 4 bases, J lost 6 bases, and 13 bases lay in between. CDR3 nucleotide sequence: TGTGCCAGCAGTTCCAACCACAGAATTCAGCCCCAGCATTTT. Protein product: CASSSNHRIQPQHF.

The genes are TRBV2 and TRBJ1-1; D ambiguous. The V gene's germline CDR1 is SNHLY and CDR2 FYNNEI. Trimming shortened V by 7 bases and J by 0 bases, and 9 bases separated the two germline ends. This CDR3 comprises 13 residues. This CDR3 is CASNDQVNTEAFF. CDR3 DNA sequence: TGTGCCAGCAATGACCAGGTGAACACTGAAGCTTTCTTT. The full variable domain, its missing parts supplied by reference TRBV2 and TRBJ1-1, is EPEVTQTPSHQVTQMGQEVILRCVPISNHLYFYWYRQILGQKVEFLVSFYNNEISEKSEIFDDQFSVERPDGSNFTLKIRSTKLEDSAMYFCASNDQVNTEAFFGQGTRLTVV.

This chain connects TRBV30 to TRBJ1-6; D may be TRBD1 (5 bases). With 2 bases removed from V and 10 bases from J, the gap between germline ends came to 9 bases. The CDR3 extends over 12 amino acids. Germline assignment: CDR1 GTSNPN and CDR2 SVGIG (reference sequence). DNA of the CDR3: TGTGCCTGGAGTACCGGGGGGTCACCCCTCCACTTT. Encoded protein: CAWSTGGSPLHF.

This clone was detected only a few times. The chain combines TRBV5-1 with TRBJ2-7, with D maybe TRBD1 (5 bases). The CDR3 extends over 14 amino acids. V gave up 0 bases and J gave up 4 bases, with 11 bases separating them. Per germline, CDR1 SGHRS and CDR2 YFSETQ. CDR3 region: CASSLEAGWYEQYF. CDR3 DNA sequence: TGCGCCAGCAGCTTGGAGGCAGGGTGGTACGAGCAGTACTTC.

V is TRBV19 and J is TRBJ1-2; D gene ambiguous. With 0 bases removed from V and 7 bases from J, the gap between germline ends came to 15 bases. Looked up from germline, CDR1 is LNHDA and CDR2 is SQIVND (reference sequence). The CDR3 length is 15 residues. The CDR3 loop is CASSIESAGGSGYTF. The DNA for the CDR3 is TGTGCCAGTAGTATAGAGTCGGCGGGAGGAAGTGGCTACACCTTC.

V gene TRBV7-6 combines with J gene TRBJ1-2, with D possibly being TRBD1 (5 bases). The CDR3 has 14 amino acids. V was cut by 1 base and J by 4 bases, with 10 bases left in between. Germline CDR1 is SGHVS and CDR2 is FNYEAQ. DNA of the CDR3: TGTGCCAGCAGCTTAGGAGGTGGGGCCTATGGCTACACCTTC. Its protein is CASSLGGGAYGYTF. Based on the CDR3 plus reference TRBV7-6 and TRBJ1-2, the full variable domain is GAGVSQSPRYKVTKRGQDVALRCDPISGHVSLYWYRQALGQGPEFLTYFNYEAQQDKSGLPNDRFSAERPEGSISTLTIQRTEQRDSAMYRCASSLGGGAYGYTFGSGTRLTVV.

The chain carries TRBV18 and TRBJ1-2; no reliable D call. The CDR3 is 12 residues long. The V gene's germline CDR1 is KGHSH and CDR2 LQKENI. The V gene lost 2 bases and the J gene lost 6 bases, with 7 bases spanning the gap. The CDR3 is CASSPNQDGYTF. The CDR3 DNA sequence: TGTGCCAGCTCACCAAATCAGGATGGCTACACCTTC.

As DNA, the CDR3 is TGTGCCAGCTGTTGCCCAACAGGGGAGTATCAGCCCCAGCATTTT. This codes for CASCCPTGEYQPQHF. V usage is TRBV7-6 and J usage is TRBJ1-5, with TRBD1 matching 7 bases. CDR3 size: 15 residues. Germline lookup yields CDR1 SGHVS and CDR2 FNYEAQ. With V trimmed by 8 bases and J by 5 bases, 12 bases remained unmatched.

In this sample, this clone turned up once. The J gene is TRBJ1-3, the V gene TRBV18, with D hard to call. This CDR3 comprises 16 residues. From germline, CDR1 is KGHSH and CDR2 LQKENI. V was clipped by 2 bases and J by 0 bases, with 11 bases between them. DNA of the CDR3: TGTGCCAGCTCACCAAGTGTAACGAGCTCTGGAAACACCATATATTTT. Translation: CASSPSVTSSGNTIYF.

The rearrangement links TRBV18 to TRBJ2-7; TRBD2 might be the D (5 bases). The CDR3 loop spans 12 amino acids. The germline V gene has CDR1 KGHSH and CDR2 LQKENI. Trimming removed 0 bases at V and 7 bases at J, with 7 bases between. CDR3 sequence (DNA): TGTGCCAGCTCACCACCGACGGGGGAGCAGTACTTC. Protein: CASSPPTGEQYF.

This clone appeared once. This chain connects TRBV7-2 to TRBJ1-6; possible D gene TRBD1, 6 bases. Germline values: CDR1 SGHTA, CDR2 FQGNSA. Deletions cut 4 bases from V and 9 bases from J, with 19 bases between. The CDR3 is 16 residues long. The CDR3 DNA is TGTGCCAGCAGCTCCCCCCGTGGCACAGGGAGTTCACCCCTCCACTTT. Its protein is CASSSPRGTGSSPLHF.

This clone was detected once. The CDR3 spells CATRGNGYTF. The CDR3 nucleotides read TGTGCCACCCGGGGGAATGGCTACACCTTC. V and J are TRBV28 and TRBJ1-2, with D possibly matching TRBD1 (5 bases). The V gene's germline CDR1 is MDHEN and CDR2 SYDVKM. Trimming removed 10 bases from V and 6 bases from J, with 9 bases in between. The CDR3 runs 10 residues.

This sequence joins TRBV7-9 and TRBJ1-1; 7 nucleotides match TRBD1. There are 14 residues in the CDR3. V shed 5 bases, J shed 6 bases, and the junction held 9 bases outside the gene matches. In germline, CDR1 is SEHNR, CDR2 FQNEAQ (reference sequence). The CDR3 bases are TGTGCCAGCAGCCTGCGACAGGGCACGGCTGAAGCTTTCTTT. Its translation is CASSLRQGTAEAFF. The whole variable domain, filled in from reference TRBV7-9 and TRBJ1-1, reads DTGVSQNPRHKITKRGQNVTFRCDPISEHNRLYWYRQTLGQGPEFLTYFQNEAQLEKSRLLSDRFSAERPKGSFSTLEIQRTEQGDSAMYLCASSLRQGTAEAFFGQGTRLTVV.

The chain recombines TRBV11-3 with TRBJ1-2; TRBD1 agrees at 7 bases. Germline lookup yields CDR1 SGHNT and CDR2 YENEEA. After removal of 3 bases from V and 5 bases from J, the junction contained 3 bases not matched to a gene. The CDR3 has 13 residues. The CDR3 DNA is TGTGCCAGCAGCTTCACAGGGGATTATGGCTACACCTTC. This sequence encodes CASSFTGDYGYTF. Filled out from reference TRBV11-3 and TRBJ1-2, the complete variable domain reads EAGVVQSPRYKIIEKKQPVAFWCNPISGHNTLYWYLQNLGQGPELLIRYENEEAVDDSQLPKDRFSAERLKGVDSTLKIQPAELGDSAVYLCASSFTGDYGYTFGSGTRLTVV.

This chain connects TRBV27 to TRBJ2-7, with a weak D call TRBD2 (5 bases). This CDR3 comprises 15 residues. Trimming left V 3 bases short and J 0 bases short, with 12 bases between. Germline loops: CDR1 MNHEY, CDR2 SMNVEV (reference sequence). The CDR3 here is CASSFSTGSSYEQYF. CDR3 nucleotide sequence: TGTGCCAGCAGTTTTTCGACGGGGAGCTCCTACGAGCAGTACTTC.

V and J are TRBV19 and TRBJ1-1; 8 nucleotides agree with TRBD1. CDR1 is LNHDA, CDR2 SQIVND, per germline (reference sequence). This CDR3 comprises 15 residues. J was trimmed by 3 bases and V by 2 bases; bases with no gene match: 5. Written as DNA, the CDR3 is TGTGCCAGTAGTATATCCCACAGGGGGTACACTGAAGCTTTCTTT. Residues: CASSISHRGYTEAFF.

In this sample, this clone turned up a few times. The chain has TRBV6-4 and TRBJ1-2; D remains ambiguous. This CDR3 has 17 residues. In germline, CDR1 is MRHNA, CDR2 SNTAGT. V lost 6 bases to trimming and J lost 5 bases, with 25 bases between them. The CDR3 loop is CASSATRPRPVGYGYTF. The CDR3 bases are TGTGCCAGCAGCGCTACCCGACCTAGACCGGTTGGTTATGGCTACACCTTC.

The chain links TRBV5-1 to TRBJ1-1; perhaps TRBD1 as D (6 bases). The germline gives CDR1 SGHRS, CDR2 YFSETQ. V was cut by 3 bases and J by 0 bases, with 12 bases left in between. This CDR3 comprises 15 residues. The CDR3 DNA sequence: TGCGCCAGCAGCTGGGACATTCAATTGAACACTGAAGCTTTCTTT. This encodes CASSWDIQLNTEAFF.

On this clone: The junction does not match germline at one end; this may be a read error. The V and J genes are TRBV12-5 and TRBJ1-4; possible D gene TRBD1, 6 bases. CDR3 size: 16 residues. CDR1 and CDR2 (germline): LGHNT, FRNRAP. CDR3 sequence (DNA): TGTGCTAGTGGTTTGGTACTAGGGGGGGCTAACGAAAAACTGTTTTTT. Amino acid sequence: CASGLVLGGANEKLFF.